These T cell receptor beta chains were read from a single sample in a study of T cells in tuberculosis. Generated by immunoSEQ multiplex PCR, the TCRdb table keeps only in-frame clones and is missing some. Of fewer than 40,000 clones listed, about 97% are singletons. Material for sequencing was PBMCs. These receptors all stem from a donor aged 10-30 years with latent tuberculosis or without tuberculosis infection. Both conserved end residues are part of each CDR3.

cdr3_aa | v_call
CASSPSSGGASDTQYF | TRBV4-1
CATSSPKNTGELFF | TRBV15
CASRFPRTGRHNSCYGYTF | TRBV12-2
CASSFRDRSYNEQFF | TRBV7-8
CASSIIGGSSYEQYF | TRBV19
CAISEHIQGSTEAFF | TRBV10-3
CASSSGTSGYNEQFF | TRBV5-1
CASSLRTGIAYEQYF | TRBV4-1
CASWTGGISQPQHF | TRBV6-1
CASSVGNHFSRSYTGELFF | TRBV9
CASSLGTGGGGYGYTF | TRBV11-3
CASIWGLAGGNEQFF | TRBV2
CASSYSDSPYGYTF | TRBV6-5
CASQELTLAGGIYEQFF | TRBV2
CAISRGTGQNSNQPQHF | TRBV10-3
CASSRFTRTSGVRQETQYF | TRBV2
CASSLGTAAVNEKLFF | TRBV5-1
CASSLGGGAYGYTF | TRBV6-5
CASSLQGGKNTEAFF | TRBV5-1
CASSQIGLAGGGDEQFF | TRBV4-1
CASSLVGGNDGYTF | TRBV5-1
CASSERLYGYTF | TRBV2
CASRSMTGNTEAFF | TRBV2
CASDGGYGYTF | TRBV6-1
CARTETGTGARDYGYTF | TRBV19
CAWRITGTSAYNEQFF | TRBV30
CASSFRDTTNEKLFF | TRBV5-6
CASSIDSPLPGQLMNTEAFF | TRBV19